This T cell receptor beta chain came from a study of OX40 agonist ivuxolimab in advanced cancers. Study results and limitations: With doses of 0.1 to 3.0 mg/kg, CD4+ and CD8+ blood T cells had undergone clonal expansion by week 6.

The CDR3 runs to 15 residues. Looked up from germline, CDR1 is SGDLS and CDR2 is YYNGEE. Unmatched junction bases numbered 5, after V lost 3 bases and J lost 2 bases. To note about this clone: Its antigen is unknown.

The table came from immunoSEQ multiplex PCR; TCRdb's copy has only in-frame clones and leaves some out. The repertoire holds 65,000 to 85,000 clones, with approximately 89% as singletons. The sequence derives from an adult with an advanced solid tumor such as melanoma, head and neck, liver or kidney cancer. The chain links TRBV9 to TRBJ2-3, with 8 bases fitting TRBD1. Specimen: CD4+ or CD8+ T cells sorted from blood, collected in a trial of the OX40 agonist ivuxolimab. CDR3 DNA sequence: TGTGCCAGCAGCGCGACAGGGGTGTACACAGATACGCAGTATTTT. Protein sequence: CASSATGVYTDTQYF.